These T cell receptor beta chains were read from a single sample in a study of a mutant IDH1 vaccine in newly diagnosed glioma. These receptors' targets are unknown. Assay used: immunoSEQ multiplex PCR; TCRdb lists only in-frame clones, some missing. The sample contains about 38,000 clones, around 78% of which appear only once. Sequences were derived from PBMCs, sampled from a glioma patient whose treatment included an IDH1 peptide vaccine. Receptors were obtained from a middle-aged man with glioma. Both conserved end residues are part of each CDR3. The D gene is left open where the match is weak. Size tells how often a clone was seen (once, few, many) or the class of an expanded clone, and some rows leave it out.

V	size	length	D	J	DNA	CDR3
TRBV1	few	10	-	TRBJ1-4	TGCACCAGCATTGGGGCCAAACTGTTTTTT	CTSIGAKLFF
TRBV19	-	16	TRBD1	TRBJ2-7	TGTGCCAGTAGTAGCTCCGGGACAGGGGGCACCTACGAGCAGTACTTC	CASSSSGTGGTYEQYF
TRBV30	-	13	-	TRBJ1-6	TGTGCCTGGAGCCCCGGGGAAAATTCACCCCTCCACTTT	CAWSPGENSPLHF
TRBV29-1	-	14	TRBD1	TRBJ1-2	TGCAGCGCTCCGGGACAGGGTTTAAGCTATGGCTACACCTTC	CSAPGQGLSYGYTF
TRBV7-9	-	15	-	TRBJ1-4	TGTGCCAGCAGCTTCCAGGGCGCAACTAATGAAAAACTGTTTTTT	CASSFQGATNEKLFF
TRBV30	-	14	TRBD1	TRBJ2-4	TGTGCCTGGAGCCTGACAGGGGGCTTAAACATTCAGTACTTC	CAWSLTGGLNIQYF
TRBV7-8	-	15	-	TRBJ1-5	TGTGCCAGCAGCTTAGGCAGGACCCGGAATCAGCCCCAGCATTTT	CASSLGRTRNQPQHF
TRBV4-2	once	16	-	TRBJ2-7	TGTGCCAGCAGCCAAGCACAGAACGAGATAGGCTACGAGCAGTACTTC	CASSQAQNEIGYEQYF
TRBV6-5	-	16	-	TRBJ2-5	TGTGCCAGCAGTTACTCGGAAGGAGAGGGTGATGAGACCCAGTACTTC	CASSYSEGEGDETQYF
TRBV15	-	14	-	TRBJ1-3	TGTGCCACCAGCAGAGATCAGTTGCGGAACACCATATATTTT	CATSRDQLRNTIYF
TRBV30	once	12	-	TRBJ1-2	TGTGCCTGGATTGGGACGGACTATGGCTACACCTTC	CAWIGTDYGYTF
TRBV6-1	-	12	-	TRBJ1-1	TGTGCCAGCAGTGAGGTGAACACTGAAGCTTTCTTT	CASSEVNTEAFF
TRBV7-8	once	13	TRBD1	TRBJ2-7	TGTGCCAGCAGCTTGGACAGGCTCTACGAGCAGTACTTC	CASSLDRLYEQYF
TRBV6-5	once	15	-	TRBJ2-2	TGTGCCAGCAGTTTGATACAGATGAACACCGGGGAGCTGTTTTTT	CASSLIQMNTGELFF
TRBV6-5	-	12	-	TRBJ2-7	TGTGTGGTCGGCAGGGAAATCTACGAGCAGTACTTC	CVVGREIYEQYF
TRBV4-1	-	13	-	TRBJ2-1	TGCGCCAGCAGCCACTCAAATCGAAATGAGCAGTTCTTC	CASSHSNRNEQFF
TRBV5-1	-	15	TRBD1	TRBJ2-3	TGCGCCAGCAGCTTGGGACAGGGGCGCACAGATACGCAGTATTTT	CASSLGQGRTDTQYF
TRBV29-1	-	16	TRBD1	TRBJ1-1	TGCAGCGTTGAAGGGGGACAGGGAACCTTGAACACTGAAGCTTTCTTT	CSVEGGQGTLNTEAFF
TRBV6-6	-	15	-	TRBJ2-3	TGTGCCAGCAGTTATGATCGAGGGGTCACAGATACGCAGTATTTT	CASSYDRGVTDTQYF
TRBV30	once	14	-	TRBJ2-7	TGTGCCTGGAGTGTATCGGGGGTGTTTTCTGAGCAGTACTTC	CAWSVSGVFSEQYF
TRBV10-2	-	12	-	TRBJ1-5	TGCGCCAGCAGTGAGTTCGGTCAGCCCCAGCATTTT	CASSEFGQPQHF
TRBV7-9	-	14	TRBD1	TRBJ2-7	TGTGCCAGCAGCTTTCCGGGACAGGGGTCACAGCAGTACTTC	CASSFPGQGSQQYF
TRBV2	-	15	-	TRBJ2-2	TGTGCCAGCAGTGAATGGGTTTTTGAAACCGGGGAGCTGTTTTTT	CASSEWVFETGELFF
TRBV6-5	-	13	TRBD1	TRBJ1-1	TGTGCCAGCAGCCAGGACAGGGACACTGAAGCTTTCTTT	CASSQDRDTEAFF
TRBV6-5	-	15	-	TRBJ2-7	TGTGCCAGCAGTTACAGTCCCATCTCCCTATACGAGCAGTACTTC	CASSYSPISLYEQYF
TRBV6-5	-	14	-	TRBJ2-7	TGTGCCAGCAGTGGCCCGGGACTCCCAAGAGAGCAGTACTTC	CASSGPGLPREQYF
TRBV10-1	-	13	-	TRBJ1-1	TGCGCCAGCAACAGAAATTTGAACACTGAAGCTTTCTTT	CASNRNLNTEAFF
TRBV5-4	once	15	-	TRBJ1-1	TGTGCCAGCAGCTCCAGGACAAGATCGGACACTGAAGCTTTCTTT	CASSSRTRSDTEAFF
TRBV6-6	-	14	-	TRBJ1-4	TGTGCCAGCAGGGGGGCGGGTACTAATGAAAAACTGTTTTTT	CASRGAGTNEKLFF
TRBV7-9	-	14	-	TRBJ2-2	TGTGCCAGCAGCTTAAGTCGGGGGTCCGGGGAGCTGTTTTTT	CASSLSRGSGELFF
TRBV29-1	once	11	-	TRBJ2-7	-	CSVALGARQVF
TRBV5-5	-	14	TRBD1	TRBJ1-2	TGTGCCAGCAGTGTGGGACAGGGGTCCTATGGCTACACCTTC	CASSVGQGSYGYTF
TRBV30	few	13	-	TRBJ1-5	TGTGCCTGGGACCAGGGATACAGGCAGCCCCAGCATTTT	CAWDQGYRQPQHF
TRBV19	-	15	TRBD1	TRBJ2-7	TGTGCCAGTACTTACCGGGCAGGGGGATTCTACGAGCAGTACTTC	CASTYRAGGFYEQYF
TRBV5-1	-	15	TRBD2	TRBJ2-1	TGCGCCAGCAGCTTGGCCTTTCGGGGGGAGGGTGAGCAGTTCTTC	CASSLAFRGEGEQFF
TRBV25-1	-	15	-	TRBJ1-1	TGTGCCAGCAGTGGATCTAGGACAGCCAACACTGAAGCTTTCTTT	CASSGSRTANTEAFF
TRBV6-1	-	13	-	TRBJ2-3	TGTGCCAGCAGTGAATATCGGTTGGGTACGCAGTATTTT	CASSEYRLGTQYF
TRBV6-6	once	15	-	TRBJ2-5	TGTGCCAGCAGCAACAGGGGAGGCAGACAAGAGACCCAGTACTTC	CASSNRGGRQETQYF
TRBV2	-	17	TRBD1	TRBJ1-4	TGTGCCAGCAGTACTGTATCCGACAGGGGCCGACATGAAAAACTGTTTTTT	CASSTVSDRGRHEKLFF
TRBV18	-	13	-	TRBJ2-7	TGTGCCAGCTCACCTGGGGAATCCTACGAGCAGTACTTC	CASSPGESYEQYF
TRBV10-3	-	14	-	TRBJ1-4	TGTGCCATCAGTTCAGGGGAAACTAATGAAAAACTGTTTTTT	CAISSGETNEKLFF
TRBV2	-	14	-	TRBJ1-6	TGTGCCAGTGCCAGGGCCGGACGGGATTCACCCCTCCACTTT	CASARAGRDSPLHF
TRBV6-1	-	14	-	TRBJ1-1	TGTGCCAGCAGTGCTGGGAGTCCGGGCACTGAAGCTTTCTTT	CASSAGSPGTEAFF
TRBV5-4	once	12	-	TRBJ1-1	TGTGCCAGCAGCTGGACCCAATCCCCAGCTTTCTTT	CASSWTQSPAFF
TRBV19	few	13	-	TRBJ1-1	TGTGCCAGTAGTATTGGGGGGAACACTGAAGCTTTCTTT	CASSIGGNTEAFF
TRBV11-3	-	16	TRBD1	TRBJ2-1	TGTGCCAGCAGCCGGGGACAGGGCCTCCCCAATGAGGAGCAGTTCTTC	CASSRGQGLPNEEQFF
TRBV7-9	-	14	TRBD1	TRBJ2-2	TGTGCCAGCAGCCGGACAGGGAACACCGGGGAGCTGTTTTTT	CASSRTGNTGELFF
TRBV7-8	once	14	-	TRBJ1-2	TGTGCCAGCAGCTTCCAGACGGCACCCTATGGCTACACCTTC	CASSFQTAPYGYTF
TRBV5-1	few	15	-	TRBJ1-4	TGCGCCAGCAGCATAGCGTGGACGGAGAATGAAAAACTGTTTTTT	CASSIAWTENEKLFF